The T cell receptor beta chain described here comes from a study of cytomegalovirus exposure and HLA in healthy donors. A multiplex PCR was run with 60 Vbeta primers and 13 Jbeta primers. Generated by immunoSEQ multiplex PCR, the TCRdb table keeps only in-frame clones and is missing some. The top ten hold more than 1.3% of the sample, which has 150,000 to 200,000 clones, more than 75% seen once. The CDR3 loop spans 16 amino acids. The germline V gene encodes CDR1 LGHNA and CDR2 YNFKEQ. Between the trimmed V and J ends, which lost 3 bases and 3 bases, there was a span of 17 bases. Overall study findings and caveats: Later analysis indicated greater clonal expansion among HLA-associated TCR beta chains than among equally common other chains. In an earlier analysis, most TCR beta V segments were productive about 90% or about 30% of the time.

Note on this clone: The target antigen is unknown.

The sequence was obtained from a girl aged 10 to 17 in good health and CMV-seropositive. The chain combines TRBV4-2 with TRBJ1-2, with D unresolved. The source material was PBMCs. CDR3 coding DNA: TGTGCCAGCAGCCAGGAGCAGGAGGTATTCGACTATGGCTACACCTTC. It yields the protein CASSQEQEVFDYGYTF.